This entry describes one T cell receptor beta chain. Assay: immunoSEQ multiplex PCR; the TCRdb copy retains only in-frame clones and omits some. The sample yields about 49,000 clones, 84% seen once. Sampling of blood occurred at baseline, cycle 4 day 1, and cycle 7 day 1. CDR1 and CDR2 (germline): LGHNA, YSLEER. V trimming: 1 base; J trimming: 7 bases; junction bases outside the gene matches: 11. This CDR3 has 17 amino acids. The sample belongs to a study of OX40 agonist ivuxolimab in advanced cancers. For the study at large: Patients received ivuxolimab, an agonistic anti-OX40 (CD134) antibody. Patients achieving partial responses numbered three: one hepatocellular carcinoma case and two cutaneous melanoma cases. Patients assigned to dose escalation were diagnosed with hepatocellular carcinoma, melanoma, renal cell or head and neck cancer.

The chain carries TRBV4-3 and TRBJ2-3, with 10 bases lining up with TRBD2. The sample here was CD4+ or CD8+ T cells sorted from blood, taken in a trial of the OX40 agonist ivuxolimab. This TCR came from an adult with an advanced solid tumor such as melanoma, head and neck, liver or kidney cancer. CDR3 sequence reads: CASSQVLGGTSENTQYF. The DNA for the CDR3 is TGCGCCAGCAGCCAAGTGTTAGGAGGGACTAGCGAAAATACGCAGTATTTT.